This TCR beta chain was identified in a study of tumor and adjacent non-tumor tissue in lung cancer. Background on the study: There were 11 to 13 adenocarcinoma, a couple of squamous cell carcinoma and 1 small cell lung cancer cases. Study conclusions and caveats: Patients with more diverse tumor TCRs had worse survival. Normal lung showed higher cumulative top 100 clone frequency than tumor.

Germline-derived CDR1 and CDR2 are SGHAT and FQNNGV. This CDR3 spans 13 amino acids. Trimming cost V 0 bases and J 9 bases, with 11 bases left between them. A modified ARM-PCR protocol with three rounds of nested PCR amplified TCRbeta. From the multiplex PCR reads, TCRdb called clonotypes with MiXCR, one entry per CDR3 protein. The sample shows more than 85,000 distinct CDR3 sequences, roughly 60% of them seen only once. This clonotype was observed at least ten times. What it recognizes is unknown. RNA was extracted from bulk tissue without any cell sorting. More than 3 cm separated this lung sample from the edge of the tumor.

The receptor comes from a man younger than 45 with non-small cell lung cancer. The source material was distant non-tumor lung tissue. J is TRBJ1-2 and V is TRBV11-2; D gene ambiguous. For the CDR3, the DNA is TGTGCCAGCAGCTTAGATAGGCGGGAAAGCTACACCTTC. Its protein product is CASSLDRRESYTF. The variable domain in full, with the rest retrieved from reference TRBV11-2 and TRBJ1-2, is EAGVAQSPRYKIIEKRQSVAFWCNPISGHATLYWYQQILGQGPKLLIQFQNNGVVDDSQLPKDRFSAERLKGVDSTLKIQPAKLEDSAVYLCASSLDRRESYTFGSGTRLTVV.